This TCR beta chain was identified in a study of T cells in localized non-small cell lung cancer. Of note for this clone: Its antigen is unidentified.

Whole-study findings and limits: Median approximately 61 top-100 tumor clones were shared with paired adjacent lung. Longer overall survival was seen with higher T cell density measured in blood. Uninvolved adjacent lung showed higher T cell clonality than tumor. Heterogeneity cannot be ruled out, as sequencing used one tumor region only.

This table comes from immunoSEQ multiplex PCR, and its TCRdb copy is limited to in-frame clones, with some not included. The profile shows about 61,000 clones, roughly 90% of them singletons. Germline V CDR1 and CDR2: SNHLY, FYNNEI. This CDR3 has 13 residues. The V gene lost 7 bases and the J gene lost 3 bases, with 12 bases spanning the gap. Sequencing was performed on peripheral blood, taken before any cancer treatment. This chain uses TRBV2 with TRBJ1-1; no definite D call. This receptor was taken from a man between 40 and 70 years old with stage I squamous cell lung carcinoma. CDR3 in amino acids: CASTFSEDTEAFF. The CDR3 DNA reads as TGTGCCAGCACTTTTTCCGAGGACACTGAAGCTTTCTTT.